The next 22 T cell receptor beta chains were all read from a single sample in a study of blood T cell repertoires in COVID-19. Sequenced by immunoSEQ multiplex PCR; TCRdb stores in-frame clones only, minus some. Here the sample spans about 250,000 clones, 80% to 95% being singletons. Sequences were obtained from PBMCs or T cells enriched from blood (not recorded which). All receptors derive from a woman between 18 and 29 years old who had recovered from COVID-19.

This chain links TRBV10-3 with TRBJ1-1; the D is unclear. The CDR3 extends over 14 amino acids. V was trimmed by 6 bases and J by 8 bases, leaving 19 bases between them. Germline V gene lookup returns CDR1 ENHRY and CDR2 SYGVKD. The CDR3 loop reads CAISEIAAYREAFF. The CDR3 nucleotides are TGTGCCATCAGCGAAATAGCAGCCTACCGGGAAGCTTTCTTT.

This clone was seen a single time. V is TRBV5-1 and J is TRBJ1-1; no reliable D call. Trimming took off 1 base at V and 0 bases at J, with 16 bases between the two ends. Germline CDR1 reads SGHRS; CDR2 reads YFSETQ. This CDR3 has 17 amino acids. CDR3 nucleotide sequence: TGCGCCAGCAGCTTGTTAGCGGCAGGAGATGTGAACACTGAAGCTTTCTTT. This encodes CASSLLAAGDVNTEAFF.

The chain has TRBV5-1 and TRBJ1-2; TRBD1 is a possible D gene (5 bases). V lost 1 base and J lost 6, with 7 bases in between. CDR3 length: 12 amino acids. Germline V CDR1 and CDR2: SGHRS, YFSETQ. In DNA form, the CDR3 reads TGCGCCAGCAGCTTGCCGGGGGATGGCTACACCTTC. Its protein product is CASSLPGDGYTF.

CDR3 protein: CASSPGGKSGYTF. DNA of the CDR3: TGTGCCAGCAGCCCTGGGGGGAAATCTGGCTACACCTTC. This sequence joins TRBV7-8 and TRBJ1-2, with TRBD1 as a possible D gene (5 bases). Trimming took 5 bases from V and 7 from J, leaving 14 bases between them. The CDR3 consists of 13 residues. The germline gives CDR1 SGHVS, CDR2 FQNEAQ. Filled out from reference TRBV7-8 and TRBJ1-2, the complete variable domain reads GAGVSQSPRYKVAKRGQDVALRCDPISGHVSLFWYQQALGQGPEFLTYFQNEAQLDKSGLPSDRFFAERPEGSVSTLKIQRTQQEDSAVYLCASSPGGKSGYTFGSGTRLTVV.

The chain employs TRBV11-2 and TRBJ2-2; possibly TRBD1 for D (5 bases). V dropped 8 bases and J dropped 1 base, with 14 bases sitting between them. Looked up from germline, CDR1 is SGHAT and CDR2 is FQNNGV. The CDR3 is 15 amino acids. The CDR3 spells CASRSRTKNTGELFF. CDR3 DNA sequence: TGTGCCAGCCGCTCCCGGACAAAGAACACCGGGGAGCTGTTTTTT.

The V call is TRBV13, the J call TRBJ2-7; D call uncertain. The CDR3 totals 13 residues. From germline, CDR1 is PRHDT and CDR2 FYEKMQ (reference sequence). Trimming stripped 4 bases from V and 0 bases from J, with 7 bases between. The CDR3 nucleotides read TGTGCCAGCAGCTCCGGTTCCTCCTACGAGCAGTACTTC. Amino acid sequence: CASSSGSSYEQYF.

The chain carries TRBV7-2 and TRBJ1-1; TRBD1 matches at 8 bases. The CDR3 has 17 amino acids. Germline V CDR1 and CDR2: SGHTA, FQGNSA. The junction had 12 bases not matched to a gene; V was cut back by 6 bases and J by 0 bases. The CDR3 here is CASRKPGQVSMNTEAFF. The CDR3 coding sequence is TGTGCCAGCAGAAAACCGGGACAGGTCTCCATGAACACTGAAGCTTTCTTT. Full variable domain (missing parts from reference TRBV7-2 and TRBJ1-1): GAGVSQSPSNKVTEKGKDVELRCDPISGHTALYWYRQSLGQGLEFLIYFQGNSAPDKSGLPSDRFSAERTGGSVSTLTIQRTQQEDSAVYLCASRKPGQVSMNTEAFFGQGTRLTVV.

The chain combines TRBV5-8 with TRBJ1-2, with 7 bases aligning to TRBD1. V shed 4 bases, J shed 4 bases, and the junction held 7 bases outside the gene matches. This CDR3 is 14 amino acids long. Germline V lookup: CDR1 SGHTS, CDR2 YDEGEE. DNA for the CDR3: TGTGCCAGCAGCGTACATACAGGGGCCTATGGCTACACCTTC. It yields the protein CASSVHTGAYGYTF.

V usage is TRBV28 and J usage is TRBJ2-2; D might be TRBD1 (6 bases). Germline V gene data show CDR1 as MDHEN and CDR2 as SYDVKM. The ends were cut back, 7 bases at V and 0 bases at J, with 12 bases in the middle. This CDR3 has 15 residues. The CDR3 loop is CASNGGQTNTGELFF. DNA of the CDR3: TGTGCCAGCAACGGTGGACAGACGAACACCGGGGAGCTGTTTTTT.

The chain combines TRBV7-2 with TRBJ2-1, with 8 bases fitting TRBD1. J lost 3 bases, V lost 6 bases, and 16 bases had no gene match. The CDR3 is 18 residues long. Germline loops: CDR1 SGHTA, CDR2 FQGNSA. In nucleotides, the CDR3 is TGTGCCAGCAGTCTAAGGGGGCCAGGGGGCTCTTTCTACAATGAGCAGTTCTTC. It is translated as CASSLRGPGGSFYNEQFF.

The chain couples TRBV9 to TRBJ2-2; no reliable D call. The germline V gene has CDR1 SGDLS and CDR2 YYNGEE. There are 15 residues in the CDR3. Trimming removed 0 bases from V and 8 bases from J, with 14 bases in between. The CDR3 here is CASSVDSPASGELFF. The CDR3 coding sequence is TGTGCCAGCAGCGTAGACAGTCCGGCATCAGGGGAGCTGTTTTTT.

The chain employs TRBV19 and TRBJ1-2; D might be TRBD1 (5 bases). Looked up from germline, CDR1 is LNHDA and CDR2 is SQIVND (reference sequence). Trimming removed 0 bases at V and 6 bases at J, with 20 bases between. The CDR3 length is 17 residues. Here the CDR3 DNA reads TGTGCCAGTAGTATAGATTCCGCAGGGATCAAGGTTCATGGCTACACCTTC. Translated: CASSIDSAGIKVHGYTF.

The chain recombines TRBV10-2 with TRBJ2-7; 9 bases agree with TRBD2. The CDR3 consists of 14 residues. Losses at the gene ends were 7 bases for V and 4 bases for J; bases not matched to a gene: 8. Germline V CDR1 and CDR2: WSHSY, SAAADI. The CDR3 loop reads CASTLSGRGYEQYF. The CDR3 bases are TGCGCCAGCACCCTTAGCGGGAGAGGATACGAGCAGTACTTC.

The chain carries TRBV19 and TRBJ2-7; tentative D call: TRBD1 (5 bases). Germline loops: CDR1 LNHDA, CDR2 SQIVND (reference sequence). The CDR3 is made up of 13 amino acids. Trimming removed 9 bases from V and 6 bases from J, with 18 bases in between. CDR3 bases: TGTGCCAGCTCCTCAGGGAATCTGGGCGAGCAGTACTTC. Translating it yields CASSSGNLGEQYF.

The chain joins TRBV5-1 to TRBJ2-1, with 10 bases matching TRBD2. With 4 bases clipped from V and 2 bases from J, the junction kept 3 bases outside the gene matches. The CDR3 covers 15 residues. The germline CDR1 and CDR2 sequences are SGHRS and YFSETQ. The CDR3 nucleotides are TGCGCCAGCAGCCAGCGGGGGGGCCCCTACAATGAGCAGTTCTTC. Translated, it gives CASSQRGGPYNEQFF.

This chain links TRBV11-3 with TRBJ1-2; maybe TRBD1 (5 bases). The V end lost 4 bases, the J end lost 8 bases, and 17 bases lay between the germline ends. Germline assignment: CDR1 SGHNT and CDR2 YENEEA. The CDR3 length is 14 residues. DNA for the CDR3: TGTGCCAGCAGCTCCCGTACAGGCGCCTCCGGCTACACCTTC. Its protein product is CASSSRTGASGYTF. The full variable domain, completed using reference TRBV11-3 and TRBJ1-2, is EAGVVQSPRYKIIEKKQPVAFWCNPISGHNTLYWYLQNLGQGPELLIRYENEEAVDDSQLPKDRFSAERLKGVDSTLKIQPAELGDSAVYLCASSSRTGASGYTFGSGTRLTVV.

The sample holds a few counts of this clone. The rearrangement joins TRBV5-1 to TRBJ1-2; no clear D gene. Trimming left V 0 bases short and J 6 bases short, with 12 bases between. Per germline, CDR1 SGHRS and CDR2 YFSETQ. The CDR3 is 14 residues long. The CDR3 sequence: CASSLGTRIHGYTF. Written as DNA, the CDR3 is TGCGCCAGCAGCTTGGGGACTCGGATCCATGGCTACACCTTC.

The rearrangement links TRBV27 to TRBJ1-1, with D possibly being TRBD1 (5 bases). CDR1 is MNHEY, CDR2 SMNVEV, per germline (reference sequence). V was trimmed by 5 bases and J by 1 base, leaving 14 bases between them. This CDR3 has 15 amino acids. The CDR3 bases are TGTGCCAGCAGTCGGGCAGGGAAAGGGAACACTGAAGCTTTCTTT. This codes for CASSRAGKGNTEAFF.

This chain uses TRBV19 with TRBJ1-6, with 7 bases lining up with TRBD1. V trimming: 5 bases; J trimming: 9 bases; junction bases outside the gene matches: 4. The CDR3 spans 13 residues. Germline V gene lookup returns CDR1 LNHDA and CDR2 SQIVND (reference sequence). The CDR3 loop reads CASSLGGISPLHF. CDR3 in DNA: TGTGCCAGTAGTTTAGGGGGCATTTCACCCCTCCACTTT.

The rearrangement links TRBV12-3 or TRBV12-4 to TRBJ1-1, with a tentative D call TRBD1 (6 bases). The CDR3 consists of 13 residues. The ends were cut back, 3 bases at V and 4 bases at J, with 9 bases in the middle. The chain's CDR3 is CASSFTRGTEAFF. DNA of the CDR3: TGTGCCAGCAGTTTTACCAGGGGCACTGAAGCTTTCTTT.

J is TRBJ1-1 and V is TRBV19; perhaps TRBD1 as D (5 bases). This CDR3 is 13 amino acids long. The germline gives CDR1 LNHDA, CDR2 SQIVND (reference sequence). V lost 9 bases, J lost 4 bases, and 15 bases lay in between. The DNA for the CDR3 is TGTGCCAGCAAAACCCCAGGGCCCACTGAAGCTTTCTTT. Translating gives CASKTPGPTEAFF.

This clone was counted at least ten times. This rearrangement joins TRBV19 to TRBJ2-7; perhaps TRBD2 as D (6 bases). Trimming shortened V by 3 bases and J by 2 bases, and 8 bases separated the two germline ends. From germline, CDR1 is LNHDA and CDR2 SQIVND (reference sequence). The CDR3 covers 13 residues. The CDR3 reads CASSIRTTYEQYF. As DNA, the CDR3 is TGTGCCAGTAGTATTAGGACTACCTACGAGCAGTACTTC.